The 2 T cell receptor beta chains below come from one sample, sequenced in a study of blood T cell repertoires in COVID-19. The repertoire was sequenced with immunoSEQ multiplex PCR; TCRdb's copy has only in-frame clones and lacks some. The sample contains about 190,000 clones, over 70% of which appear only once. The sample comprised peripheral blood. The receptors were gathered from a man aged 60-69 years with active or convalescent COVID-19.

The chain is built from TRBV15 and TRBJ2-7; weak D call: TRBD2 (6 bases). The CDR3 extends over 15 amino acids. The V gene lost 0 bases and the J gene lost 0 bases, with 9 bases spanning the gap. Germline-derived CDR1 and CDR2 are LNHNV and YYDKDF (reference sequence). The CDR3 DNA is TGTGCCACCAGCAGAGATCGTAGCGGCTCCTACGAGCAGTACTTC. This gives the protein CATSRDRSGSYEQYF.

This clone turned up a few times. The CDR3 protein is CASLSGSNTDTQYF. The CDR3 nucleotides read TGTGCCAGTTTAAGCGGGAGCAACACAGATACGCAGTATTTT. V and J are TRBV7-2 and TRBJ2-3, with TRBD2 identical over 8 bases. The CDR3 is made up of 14 amino acids. Germline V lookup: CDR1 SGHTA, CDR2 FQGNSA. The trim removed 9 bases at V and 2 bases at J, leaving 7 bases unmatched. Variable domain in full (rest from reference TRBV7-2 and TRBJ2-3): GAGVSQSPSNKVTEKGKDVELRCDPISGHTALYWYRQSLGQGLEFLIYFQGNSAPDKSGLPSDRFSAERTGGSVSTLTIQRTQQEDSAVYLCASLSGSNTDTQYFGPGTRLTVL.